This T cell receptor (beta chain) is from a study of OX40 agonist ivuxolimab in advanced cancers. The data were produced by immunoSEQ multiplex PCR, yet TCRdb's version contains in-frame clones alone and is incomplete. In the table there are 27,000 or so clones, almost 85% of which are singletons. Germline V gives CDR1 LGHNA, CDR2 YSLEER. Trimming removed 4 bases at V and 5 bases at J, with 14 bases between. This CDR3 contains 14 residues. The receptor's source is an adult with an advanced solid tumor such as melanoma, head and neck, liver or kidney cancer. V gene TRBV4-3 combines with J gene TRBJ1-1; D ambiguous. The sequencing here drew on CD4+ or CD8+ T cells sorted from blood, taken in a trial of the OX40 agonist ivuxolimab. The CDR3 protein is CASSPTRGWTEAFF. Written as DNA, the CDR3 is TGCGCCAGCAGCCCTACCCGGGGATGGACTGAAGCTTTCTTT.